This entry concerns a single TCR beta chain. The antigen remains unidentified. The germline V and J ends were trimmed by 1 base and 3 bases, with 8 bases remaining between them. The CDR3 spans 13 residues. Germline lookup yields CDR1 SGHTS and CDR2 YDEGEE. This entry belongs to a study of cytomegalovirus exposure and HLA in healthy donors. Study-wide background: Unique TCRs from HLA-typed donors, 80 million to 90 million of them, were held in an early data release. Regarding the study as a whole: TCR beta chain V- and J-gene trimming was linked, in a later analysis, to a missense variant in DCLRE1C. Later, an analysis found that common viral pathogens appeared to be linked with several of the most significant clusters. Some segments of the V type, notably TRBV6-2 and TRBV6-3, were excluded as indistinguishable.

The PCR employed 60 Vbeta primers together with 13 Jbeta primers. Profiling relied on immunoSEQ multiplex PCR, and the TCRdb table lists in-frame clones only, not all of them. The sample holds 100,000 to 150,000 clones, about three quarters seen once. What was sequenced was PBMCs. This TCR came from a female donor in good health and CMV-seropositive. The chain employs TRBV5-8 and TRBJ2-7; D gene unclear. In DNA, the CDR3 is TGTGCCAGCAGCTTGTTAGGAGTCTACGAGCAGTACTTC. Protein: CASSLLGVYEQYF.